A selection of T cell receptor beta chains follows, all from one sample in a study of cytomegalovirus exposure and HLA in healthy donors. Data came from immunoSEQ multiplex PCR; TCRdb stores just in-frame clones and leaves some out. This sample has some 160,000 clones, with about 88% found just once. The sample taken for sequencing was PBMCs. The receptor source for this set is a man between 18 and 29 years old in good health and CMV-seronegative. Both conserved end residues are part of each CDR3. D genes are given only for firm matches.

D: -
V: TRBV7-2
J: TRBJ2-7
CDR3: CASSLAVGSSYEQYF

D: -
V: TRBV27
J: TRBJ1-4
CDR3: CASMRSSLDEKLFF

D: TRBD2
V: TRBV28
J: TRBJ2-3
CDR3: CASSPRLAGVDTQYF

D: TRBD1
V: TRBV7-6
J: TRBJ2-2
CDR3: CASSAPDRGRSGELFF

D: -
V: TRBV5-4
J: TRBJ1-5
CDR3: CASSLEVDQPQHF

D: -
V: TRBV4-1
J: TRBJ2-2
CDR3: CASSLQAGGNDLAGELFF

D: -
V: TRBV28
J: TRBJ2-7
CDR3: CASSVFSYEQYF

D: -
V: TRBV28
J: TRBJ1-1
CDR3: CASNLERATYVNGDTEAFF

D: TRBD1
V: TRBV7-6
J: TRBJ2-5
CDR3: CASTLGGQPQETQYF

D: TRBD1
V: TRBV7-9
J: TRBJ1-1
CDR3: CASSHGQGRDTEAFF

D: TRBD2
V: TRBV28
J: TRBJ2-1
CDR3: CASSSSGGPSYNEQFF

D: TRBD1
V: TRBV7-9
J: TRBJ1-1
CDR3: CASSTTGTGGTEAFF

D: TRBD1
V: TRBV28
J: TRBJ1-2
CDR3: CASSRDRGLYGYTF

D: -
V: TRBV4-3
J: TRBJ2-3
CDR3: CASSRLVGSTDTQYF

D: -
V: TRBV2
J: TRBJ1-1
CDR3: CASLISSIMNTEAFF

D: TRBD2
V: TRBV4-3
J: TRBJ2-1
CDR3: CASSQEIASGEQFF

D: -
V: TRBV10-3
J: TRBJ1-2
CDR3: CAISESPDKAGYGYTF

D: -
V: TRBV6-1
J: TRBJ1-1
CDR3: CASSEAGRNTEAFF

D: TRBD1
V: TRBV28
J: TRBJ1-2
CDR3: CASSFPSGTGDGYTF

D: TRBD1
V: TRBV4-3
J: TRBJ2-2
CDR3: CASSPGQGGVGELFF

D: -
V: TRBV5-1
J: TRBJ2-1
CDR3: CASSLGGPYNEQFF

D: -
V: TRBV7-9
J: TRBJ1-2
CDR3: CASSEQQGEDYGYTF

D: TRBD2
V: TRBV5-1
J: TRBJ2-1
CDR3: CASRTSGSSYNEQFF

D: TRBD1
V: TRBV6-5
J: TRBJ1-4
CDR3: CASSPRQGKDEKLFF

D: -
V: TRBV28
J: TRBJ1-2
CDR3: CASSSSGYGYTF

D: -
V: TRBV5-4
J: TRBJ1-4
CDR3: CASFKRTRGQGEKLFF

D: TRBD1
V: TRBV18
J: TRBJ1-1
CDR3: CASSSTGEYEAFF

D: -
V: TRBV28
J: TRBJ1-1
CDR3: CASSFSILRTEAFF

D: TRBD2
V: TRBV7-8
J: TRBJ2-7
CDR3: CASSLLAGGAYEQYF

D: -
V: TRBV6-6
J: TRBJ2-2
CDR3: CAGLGQGNTGELFF

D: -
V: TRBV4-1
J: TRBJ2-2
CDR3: CASSAKGRTNTGELFF

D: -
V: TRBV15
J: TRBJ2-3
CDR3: CATSRAADTQYF

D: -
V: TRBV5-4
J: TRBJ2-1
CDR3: CASSFRAYNEQFF

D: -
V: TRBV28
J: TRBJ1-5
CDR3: CASQQQSNQPQHF

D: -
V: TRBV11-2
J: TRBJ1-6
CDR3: CASSPFSSPLHF

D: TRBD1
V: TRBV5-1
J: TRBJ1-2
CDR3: CASSWPGGTGDGYTF

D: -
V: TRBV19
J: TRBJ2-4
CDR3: CASSIHNRGDIQYF

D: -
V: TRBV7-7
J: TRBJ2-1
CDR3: CASSSGSGWEQFF

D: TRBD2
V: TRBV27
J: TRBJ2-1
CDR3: CASSPRPWQISGSYEQFF

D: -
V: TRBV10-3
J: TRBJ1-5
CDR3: CAISPGLYSNQPQHF

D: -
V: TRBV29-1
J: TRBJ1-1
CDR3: CSVDRGAEAFF

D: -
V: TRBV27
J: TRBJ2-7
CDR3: CASSPDNSYEQYF

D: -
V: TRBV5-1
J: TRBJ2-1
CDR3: CASSQGDYSDEQFF

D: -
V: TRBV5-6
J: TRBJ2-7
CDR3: CASSLDRTPNYEQYF

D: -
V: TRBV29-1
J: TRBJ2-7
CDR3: CSVGGGVSSYEQYF

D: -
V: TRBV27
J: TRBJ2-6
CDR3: CASSLDFPGANVLTF

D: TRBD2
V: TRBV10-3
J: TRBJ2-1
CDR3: CAISESSGIYNEQFF

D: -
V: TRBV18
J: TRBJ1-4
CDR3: CASSPPGEVGEKLFF

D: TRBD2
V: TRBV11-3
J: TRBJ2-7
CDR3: CASSFSGAGDEQYF

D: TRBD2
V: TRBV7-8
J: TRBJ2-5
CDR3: CASSLDLAGRGAETQYF

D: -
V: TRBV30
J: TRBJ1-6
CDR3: CASPGHNNSPLHF

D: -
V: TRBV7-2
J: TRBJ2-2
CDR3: CASSSTGNTGELFF

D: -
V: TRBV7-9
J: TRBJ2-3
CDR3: CASSLGYSSTDTQYF